The clone carrying this T cell receptor beta chain was found many times. The antigen is unknown. This sample stems from a study of Graves' ophthalmopathy and Graves' hyperthyroidism. General observations from the study: With just under 90% sensitivity and about 83% specificity, a 13-signature model separated ophthalmopathy from stable hyperthyroidism.

The diagnostic workup employed clinical symptoms, serum thyroxine, TRAb, thyroid ultrasound and orbital computed tomography. PBMCs were isolated by Ficoll-Paque density gradient centrifugation, using about 9.5 ml of fresh peripheral blood as the starting material. CDR1 and CDR2 from the germline V gene are MDHEN and SYDVKM. V lost 2 bases, J lost 5 bases, and 12 bases lay in between. CDR3 length: 14 amino acids. RNA transcripts yielded amplified TCR beta CDR3 regions. HTBI primers primed a first-round RT-PCR, and a second-round multiplex PCR followed. TCRdb re-derived calls from the multiplex PCR reads in MiXCR, one entry per CDR3 protein. In the table there are 200,000 to 250,000 distinct CDR3 sequences, roughly 21% of which are singletons.

The sequenced sample was peripheral blood. The rearrangement joins TRBV28 to TRBJ1-1; tentatively, D is TRBD1 (5 bases). This receptor was taken from a woman between 45 and 60 years old with Graves' ophthalmopathy. CDR3 region: CASSLRFGGTEAFF. CDR3 DNA: TGTGCCAGCAGTTTAAGGTTCGGGGGAACTGAAGCTTTCTTT.